This entry features one T cell receptor beta chain sequence. The CDR3 totals 15 residues. In germline, CDR1 is SGHRS, CDR2 YFSETQ. Losses at the gene ends were 0 bases for V and 4 bases for J; bases not matched to a gene: 2. The data were taken from a study of T-cell reconstitution after alpha-beta-depleted transplantation in children. The TCRbeta library incorporated unique molecular identifiers. Using its own MiXCR run on the PCR reads, TCRdb lists one record per CDR3 protein. The sample includes hundreds of thousands of distinct CDR3 sequences, approximately 9.8% of them seen just once. The J gene is TRBJ1-4, the V gene TRBV5-1; 8 nucleotides line up with TRBD1. This TCR came from a human donor who donated a stem cell graft to a child with SCID. Here the sequenced sample was PBMCs from the stem cell graft donor, taken from the stem cell graft. CDR3 protein: CASSLAGGHNEKLFF. Here the CDR3 DNA reads TGCGCCAGCAGCTTGGCAGGGGGCCATAATGAAAAACTGTTTTTT.